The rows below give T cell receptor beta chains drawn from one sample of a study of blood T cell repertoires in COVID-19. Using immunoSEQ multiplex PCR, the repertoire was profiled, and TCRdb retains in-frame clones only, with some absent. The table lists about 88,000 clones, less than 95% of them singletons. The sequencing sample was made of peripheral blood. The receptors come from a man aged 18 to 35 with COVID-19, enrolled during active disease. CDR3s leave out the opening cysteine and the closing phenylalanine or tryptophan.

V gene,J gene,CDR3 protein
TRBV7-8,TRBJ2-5,ASRRPYRGETQY
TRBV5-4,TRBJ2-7,ASSARRDTYEQY
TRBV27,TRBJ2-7,ASSLSRGYEQY
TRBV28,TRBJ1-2,ASSLDTYGYT
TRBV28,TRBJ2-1,ASSSVFNEQF
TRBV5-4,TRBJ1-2,ASSLWGAAYGYT
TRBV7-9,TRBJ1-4,ASSPPGVDEKLL
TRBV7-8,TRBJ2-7,ASSLLLTGGYEQY
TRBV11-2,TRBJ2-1,ASSLAPGEQF
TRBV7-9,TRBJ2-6,ASSLDSSGANVLT
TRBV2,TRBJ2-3,ASSDPGQGFDPSTDTQY
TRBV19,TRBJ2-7,ASALSGRAYEQY
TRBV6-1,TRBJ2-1,ASSGLGGRRSYNEQF
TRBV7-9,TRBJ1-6,ASSLAGLSPLH
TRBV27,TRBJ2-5,ASSRLLAGGYGETQY
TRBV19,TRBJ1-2,ASSIRRERYGYT
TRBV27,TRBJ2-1,ASSPTPFGGAGNEQF
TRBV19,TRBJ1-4,ASATQVNEKLF